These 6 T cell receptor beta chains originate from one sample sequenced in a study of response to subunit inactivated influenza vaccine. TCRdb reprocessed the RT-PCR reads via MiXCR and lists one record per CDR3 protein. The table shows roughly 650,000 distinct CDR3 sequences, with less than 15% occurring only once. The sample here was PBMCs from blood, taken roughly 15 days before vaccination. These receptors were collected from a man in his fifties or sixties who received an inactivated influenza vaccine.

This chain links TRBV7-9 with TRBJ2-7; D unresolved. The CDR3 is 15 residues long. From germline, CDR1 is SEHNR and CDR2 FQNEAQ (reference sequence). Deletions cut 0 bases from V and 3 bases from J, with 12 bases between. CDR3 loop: CASSLAGTSHYEQYF. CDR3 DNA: TGTGCCAGCAGCTTAGCGGGCACTTCCCACTACGAGCAGTACTTC.

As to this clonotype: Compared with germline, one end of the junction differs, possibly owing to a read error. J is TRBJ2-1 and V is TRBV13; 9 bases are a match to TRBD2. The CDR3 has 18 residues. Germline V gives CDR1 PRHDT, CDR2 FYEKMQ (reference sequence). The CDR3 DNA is TGTGCCAGCAGCTTAGGCCGGAGTAGCGGGGGCGGTTACAATGAGCTGTTCTTC. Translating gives CASSLGRSSGGGYNELFF.

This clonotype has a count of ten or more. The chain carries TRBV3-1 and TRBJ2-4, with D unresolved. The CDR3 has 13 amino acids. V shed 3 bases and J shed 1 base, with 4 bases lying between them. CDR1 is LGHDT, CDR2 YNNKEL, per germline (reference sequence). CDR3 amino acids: CASSQGAKNIQYF. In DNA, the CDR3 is TGTGCCAGCAGCCAGGGGGCCAAAAACATTCAGTACTTC.

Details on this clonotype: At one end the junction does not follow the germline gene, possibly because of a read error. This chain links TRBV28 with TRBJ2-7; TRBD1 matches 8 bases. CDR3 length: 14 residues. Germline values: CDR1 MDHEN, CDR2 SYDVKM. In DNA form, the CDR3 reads TGTGCCAGCAGCCTGACAGGGGTCTCCAACGAGCAGTACTTC. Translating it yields CASSLTGVSNEQYF.

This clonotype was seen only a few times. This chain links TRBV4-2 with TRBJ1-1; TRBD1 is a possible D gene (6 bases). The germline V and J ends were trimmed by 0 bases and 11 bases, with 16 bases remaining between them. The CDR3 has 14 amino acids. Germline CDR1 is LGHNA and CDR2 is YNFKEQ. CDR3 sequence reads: CASSQDEQGPRAFF. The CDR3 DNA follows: TGTGCCAGCAGCCAAGATGAACAGGGTCCTAGGGCTTTCTTT.

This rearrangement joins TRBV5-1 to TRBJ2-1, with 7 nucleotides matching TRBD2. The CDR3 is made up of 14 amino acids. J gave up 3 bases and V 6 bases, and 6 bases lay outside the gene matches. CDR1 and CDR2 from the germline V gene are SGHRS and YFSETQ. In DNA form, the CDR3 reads TGCGCCAGCATGCCTAGCGGAGACTACAATGAGCAGTTCTTC. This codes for CASMPSGDYNEQFF.